Listed below are T cell receptor beta chains from one sample, sequenced in a study of T-cell reconstitution after alpha-beta-depleted transplantation in children. TCRdb re-derived calls from the PCR reads in MiXCR, one entry per CDR3 protein. This sample has a few hundred thousand distinct CDR3 sequences, with more than 7.5% found just once. Source: PBMCs from the stem cell graft donor, taken from the stem cell graft. The receptors derive from a human donor who donated a stem cell graft to a child with SCID. CDR3s include the opening cysteine and the closing phenylalanine or tryptophan. Each record gives: D gene, J gene, clone size, CDR3 length, V gene, CDR3 protein, CDR3 DNA. The D gene is left open where the match is weak. The listing skips clone size in some rows; elsewhere it reads once, few, many or a size class.

NA	TRBJ1-1	many	11	TRBV28	CASSYPPEAFF	TGTGCCAGCAGTTACCCCCCTGAAGCTTTCTTT
TRBD1	TRBJ1-1	many	15	TRBV5-1	CASSLSTGGGPEAFF	TGCGCCAGCAGCTTATCAACAGGGGGTGGCCCTGAAGCTTTCTTT
TRBD1	TRBJ2-3	many	12	TRBV18	CASSQQGGTQYF	TGTGCCAGCTCACAACAGGGGGGTACGCAGTATTTT
NA	TRBJ1-6	many	14	TRBV6-5	CASSYFQTNSPLHF	TGTGCCAGCAGTTACTTCCAGACAAATTCACCCCTCCACTTT
NA	TRBJ2-7	many	16	TRBV12-3/TRBV12-4	CASSLYREKTSYEQYF	TGTGCCAGCAGTTTATACAGGGAGAAGACCTCCTACGAGCAGTACTTC
NA	TRBJ1-2	many	14	TRBV20-1	CSARPLYVGYGYTF	TGCAGTGCTAGACCCCTCTACGTGGGCTATGGCTACACCTTC
TRBD1	TRBJ2-2	many	17	TRBV20-1	CSAREAGGTINTGELFF	TGCAGTGCTAGAGAGGCAGGGGGAACGATAAACACCGGGGAGCTGTTTTTT
NA	TRBJ2-2	many	15	TRBV6-5	CASSYNGLNTGELFF	TGTGCCAGCAGTTACAACGGCTTGAACACCGGGGAGCTGTTTTTT
NA	TRBJ1-1	many	14	TRBV18	CASSLPDTNTEAFF	TGTGCCAGCTCACTTCCAGACACGAACACTGAAGCTTTCTTT
NA	TRBJ2-1	many	14	TRBV10-3	CAISQGSSYNEQFF	TGTGCCATCAGTCAGGGGAGCTCCTACAATGAGCAGTTCTTC
NA	TRBJ1-1	many	13	TRBV20-1	CSASGGGWTEAFF	TGCAGTGCTAGTGGGGGGGGCTGGACTGAAGCTTTCTTT
NA	TRBJ2-5	many	11	TRBV7-2	CASSLGGSQYF	TGTGCCAGCAGCTTGGGGGGTTCCCAGTACTTC
TRBD1	TRBJ1-5	many	15	TRBV9	CASSVEGATNQPQHF	TGTGCCAGCAGCGTAGAGGGGGCTACAAATCAGCCCCAGCATTTT
NA	TRBJ2-3	NA	14	TRBV5-1	CASSSYTMSDTQYF	TGCGCCAGCAGCTCCTATACAATGTCAGATACGCAGTATTTT
NA	TRBJ1-5	many	13	TRBV20-1	CSASPTGDQPQHF	TGCAGTGCTAGCCCGACAGGAGATCAGCCCCAGCATTTT
TRBD1	TRBJ1-4	many	15	TRBV7-8	CASSLWDSYNEKLFF	TGTGCCAGCAGCTTATGGGACAGTTATAATGAAAAACTGTTTTTT
TRBD2	TRBJ2-7	many	16	TRBV7-2	CASSLVFSSGTYEQYF	TGTGCCAGCAGCTTAGTCTTTTCTAGCGGAACCTACGAGCAGTACTTC
NA	TRBJ2-7	many	14	TRBV14	CASSQDPGSYEQYF	TGTGCCAGCAGCCAAGATCCGGGATCCTACGAGCAGTACTTC
NA	TRBJ1-2	many	13	TRBV7-2	CASSFTELLGYTF	TGTGCCAGCAGCTTCACAGAGTTGCTTGGCTACACCTTC
NA	TRBJ2-2	NA	14	TRBV5-1	CASSSGSNTGELFF	TGCGCCAGCAGCTCGGGCTCAAACACCGGGGAGCTGTTTTTT
TRBD1	TRBJ1-6	many	14	TRBV5-1	CASSVGQGNSPLHF	TGCGCCAGCAGCGTGGGACAGGGAAATTCACCCCTCCACTTT
NA	TRBJ1-6	many	13	TRBV20-1	CSVSGVLDSPLHF	TGCAGTGTTAGCGGGGTTTTGGATTCACCCCTCCACTTT
NA	TRBJ1-2	NA	14	TRBV5-4	CASSLTTRSYGYTF	TGTGCCAGCAGCTTGACGACCAGGTCCTATGGCTACACCTTC
TRBD2	TRBJ2-1	few	17	TRBV5-1	CASSPSSGGGSYNEQFF	TGCGCCAGCAGCCCGAGTAGCGGGGGGGGGTCCTACAATGAGCAGTTCTTC
NA	TRBJ1-2	NA	13	TRBV6-1	CASTRAPNYGYTF	TGTGCCAGCACCCGGGCGCCTAACTATGGCTACACCTTC
NA	TRBJ1-1	many	13	TRBV5-1	CASSLVVGAEAFF	TGCGCCAGCAGCTTGGTTGTGGGCGCGGAGGCTTTCTTT
NA	TRBJ2-3	few	17	TRBV7-8	CASSRTPRDTSTDTQYF	TGTGCCAGCAGTCGTACCCCGCGGGACACGAGCACAGATACGCAGTATTTT
TRBD2	TRBJ2-3	many	15	TRBV28	CASLRGGLLTDTQYF	TGTGCCAGCCTACGGGGGGGCCTGCTCACAGATACGCAGTATTTT
NA	TRBJ1-5	many	16	TRBV3-1	CASSLGGHISNQPQHF	TGTGCCAGCAGCCTCGGGGGGCATATTAGCAATCAGCCCCAGCATTTT
NA	TRBJ1-1	many	14	TRBV12-3/TRBV12-4	CASSLLKGGTEAFF	TGTGCCAGCAGTCTGCTTAAGGGGGGAACTGAAGCTTTCTTT
NA	TRBJ2-2	many	16	TRBV5-6	CASSFLSQKNTGELFF	TGTGCCAGCAGCTTTTTATCACAAAAGAACACCGGGGAGCTGTTTTTT
NA	TRBJ2-7	few	14	TRBV5-4	CASSHRDGSYEQYF	TGTGCCAGCAGCCACCGGGACGGTTCCTACGAGCAGTACTTC
NA	TRBJ1-2	many	14	TRBV6-7	CASSSTGTSDGYTF	TGTGCCAGCAGTTCCACCGGGACAAGCGATGGCTACACCTTC
NA	TRBJ2-2	many	13	TRBV4-2	CASSHPSTGELFF	TGTGCCAGCAGCCACCCCAGCACCGGGGAGCTGTTTTTT
NA	TRBJ2-6	many	15	TRBV10-3	CAISGTVSGANVLTF	TGTGCCATCAGTGGGACGGTCTCTGGGGCCAACGTCCTGACTTTC
TRBD1	TRBJ2-7	many	14	TRBV5-1	CASSLGQGSYEQYF	TGTGCCAGCAGCTTAGGACAGGGGTCTTACGAGCAGTACTTC
NA	TRBJ2-1	many	13	TRBV15	CATSRDSDNEQFF	TGTGCCACCAGCAGAGACAGCGACAATGAGCAGTTCTTC
NA	TRBJ2-1	many	13	TRBV11-2	CASSLGDRNEQFF	TGTGCCAGCAGCTTAGGCGACCGGAATGAGCAGTTCTTC
NA	TRBJ1-1	many	12	TRBV7-6	CASSSGRHEAFF	TGTGCCAGCAGCTCCGGACGGCATGAAGCTTTCTTT
NA	TRBJ1-5	many	12	TRBV10-3	CAISESVRAQHF	TGTGCCATCAGTGAGTCGGTGAGGGCCCAGCATTTT
NA	TRBJ2-7	few	16	TRBV28	CASSFSQGMGHYEQYF	TGTGCCAGCAGTTTCTCACAGGGTATGGGGCACTACGAGCAGTACTTC
TRBD1	TRBJ1-6	many	15	TRBV27	CASSPLGQGDSPLHF	TGTGCCAGCAGCCCTCTGGGACAGGGGGATTCACCCCTCCACTTT
NA	TRBJ2-6	once	16	TRBV4-3	CASSQAPGTGPNVLTF	TGCGCCAGCAGCCAAGCTCCCGGGACTGGGCCCAACGTCCTGACTTTC
NA	TRBJ1-1	many	13	TRBV20-1	CSARATGYTEAFF	TGCAGTGCTAGAGCCACAGGGTACACTGAAGCTTTCTTT
NA	TRBJ2-7	many	14	TRBV12-3/TRBV12-4	CASSPDFFHYEQYF	TGTGCCAGCAGTCCCGATTTTTTCCACTACGAGCAGTACTTC
NA	TRBJ1-1	many	11	TRBV10-2	CASRITREAFF	TGCGCCAGCAGAATCACGAGGGAAGCTTTCTTT
NA	TRBJ2-3	many	13	TRBV4-1	CASSGVPTDTQYF	TGCGCCAGCAGCGGGGTACCCACAGATACGCAGTATTTT
TRBD2	TRBJ2-3	many	15	TRBV28	CATASPSGGTDTQYF	TGTGCCACAGCCTCTCCTAGCGGGGGCACAGATACGCAGTATTTT
NA	TRBJ1-2	many	13	TRBV12-3/TRBV12-4	CASSSPPNYGYTF	TGTGCCAGCAGTTCCCCCCCTAACTATGGCTACACCTTC